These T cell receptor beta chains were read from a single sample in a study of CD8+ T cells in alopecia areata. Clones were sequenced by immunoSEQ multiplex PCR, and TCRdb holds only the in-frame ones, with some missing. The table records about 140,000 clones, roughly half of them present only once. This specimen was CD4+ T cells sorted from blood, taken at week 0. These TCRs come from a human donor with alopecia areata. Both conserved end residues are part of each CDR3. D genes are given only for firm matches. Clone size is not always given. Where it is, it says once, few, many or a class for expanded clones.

TGCAGCGCCGGCGGTCGGCGAGAGTTGGAGCAGTTCTTC CSAGGRRELEQFF NA TRBJ2-1 TRBV29-1 13 NA
TGTGCCACCAGTTCCGGGACTAGCGGTGAGCAGTTCTTC CATSSGTSGEQFF TRBD2 TRBJ2-1 TRBV15 13 NA
TGTGCCTGGAGTAACCTCCTCGAGCAGTACTTC CAWSNLLEQYF NA TRBJ2-7 TRBV30 11 NA
TGTGCCAGCAGCTTAGCCTCGACAGAGTCCTACGAGCAGTACTTC CASSLASTESYEQYF NA TRBJ2-7 TRBV7-9 15 NA
TGTGCCACCAATTCGGGATCGCGGGTCACCGGGGAGCTGTTTTTT CATNSGSRVTGELFF NA TRBJ2-2 TRBV6-1 15 NA
TGTGCCTGGAGAGGGGTCACTGAAGCTTTCTTT CAWRGVTEAFF NA TRBJ1-1 TRBV30 11 NA
TGCAGCGTTAGGTCCCAGGGATATCTCGAGCAGTACTTC CSVRSQGYLEQYF NA TRBJ2-7 TRBV29-1 13 few
TGCAGCGTCCGCGAACTGTCCTACGAGCAGTACTTC CSVRELSYEQYF NA TRBJ2-7 TRBV29-1 12 few
TGTGCCTGGAGTGCAGGGGGAGAGACCCAGTACTTC CAWSAGGETQYF TRBD1 TRBJ2-5 TRBV30 12 NA
TGTGCCAGCAGCGTAGAAGCTGGCCCTAGCTATGGCTACACCTTC CASSVEAGPSYGYTF NA TRBJ1-2 TRBV9 15 NA
TGTGCCAGCAGCTTAATAGCGGGAGAGGTGAGAGATACGCAGTATTTT CASSLIAGEVRDTQYF TRBD2 TRBJ2-3 TRBV7-2 16 NA
TGCGCCAGCAGCCCGCGGAGGACCCAAAAAAACATTCAGTACTTC CASSPRRTQKNIQYF NA TRBJ2-4 TRBV4-3 15 NA
TGCGCCAGCAGCTTGGAGCCCGGGACTAATCGAAATGAGCAGTTCTTC CASSLEPGTNRNEQFF TRBD2 TRBJ2-1 TRBV5-1 16 NA
TGTGCCAGCTCACCCGCCTCAGGCACTGAAGCTTTCTTT CASSPASGTEAFF NA TRBJ1-1 TRBV18 13 few
TGTGCCTGGAGCTCCCCCGGGACTAGTGGTGCAGATACGCAGTATTTT CAWSSPGTSGADTQYF TRBD2 TRBJ2-3 TRBV30 16 NA
TGCAGCGTTGAGAACCACATCAACACTGAAGCTTTCTTT CSVENHINTEAFF NA TRBJ1-1 TRBV29-1 13 NA
TGTGCCAGCAGTGAATATTCCCAAGAGACCCAGTACTTC CASSEYSQETQYF NA TRBJ2-5 TRBV25-1 13 NA
TGTGCCAGCTCACCCGCGTTGGGTTACGGGTCCGGTTCTGGGGCCAACGTCCTGACTTTC CASSPALGYGSGSGANVLTF NA TRBJ2-6 TRBV18 20 NA
TGTGCCAGCAGTTCCGACAGGGTGTCCTACGAGCAGTACTTC CASSSDRVSYEQYF TRBD1 TRBJ2-7 TRBV28 14 NA
TGTGCCAGCAGCTTCAAGGGGGACGAGCAGTACTTC CASSFKGDEQYF NA TRBJ2-7 TRBV11-2 12 once
TGCGCCAGCAGCTTGGCCGGAGATACGCAGTATTTT CASSLAGDTQYF NA TRBJ2-3 TRBV5-1 12 NA
TGTGCCAGCAGTTCTTGGGCCCCGGAGGCTGAAGCTTTCTTT CASSSWAPEAEAFF NA TRBJ1-1 TRBV6-6 14 NA
TGTGCCAGAAGCTTGGATCGGTTACGAGTAGCCAAAAACATTCAGTACTTC CARSLDRLRVAKNIQYF NA TRBJ2-4 TRBV5-3 17 NA
TGTGCCTGGAGTGTGGACAGGGGGTTCGCTTTCTTT CAWSVDRGFAFF TRBD1 TRBJ1-1 TRBV30 12 NA
TGTGCCAGTCTTAGGACTAGCGGGAGTCCGTACAATGAGCAGTTCTTC CASLRTSGSPYNEQFF TRBD2 TRBJ2-1 TRBV27 16 NA
TGCGCCAGCAGCCCACAGACAGGGCGGATAGAGACCCAGTACTTC CASSPQTGRIETQYF TRBD1 TRBJ2-5 TRBV4-1 15 NA
TGTGCCAGCTCGCGAGGACAGGGGACCAGCACTGAAGCTTTCTTT CASSRGQGTSTEAFF TRBD1 TRBJ1-1 TRBV18 15 NA
TGTGCCAGCAGCTACAGGGGAACAAACACTGAAGCTTTCTTT CASSYRGTNTEAFF TRBD1 TRBJ1-1 TRBV2 14 NA
TGTGCCAGCAGCGTAGGAAGGGGGCGGAACACTGAAGCTTTCTTT CASSVGRGRNTEAFF TRBD1 TRBJ1-1 TRBV9 15 few
TGCAGTGGCGGGGACTCCTACGAGCAGTACTTC CSGGDSYEQYF NA TRBJ2-7 TRBV20-1 11 once
TGTGCCAGCAGCCTGGACAGGGCGAACACTGAAGCTTTCTTT CASSLDRANTEAFF TRBD1 TRBJ1-1 TRBV14 14 NA
TGTGCCAGCAGCTTGGCCGAGGGGGACCCCTCTGGAAACACCATATATTTT CASSLAEGDPSGNTIYF NA TRBJ1-3 TRBV5-5 17 NA
TGTGCCAGCAGCGCGGCTCCTAGCGGGAGTATGGATACGCAGTATTTT CASSAAPSGSMDTQYF TRBD2 TRBJ2-3 TRBV7-3 16 NA
TGTGCCAGCAGCTCGGATACGCAGTATTTT CASSSDTQYF NA TRBJ2-3 TRBV7-3 10 NA
TGTGCCAGCAGTACAGGACAGGGCTCTGGGGCCAACGTCCTGACTTTC CASSTGQGSGANVLTF TRBD1 TRBJ2-6 TRBV6-6 16 NA
TGCGCCAGCAGCTTGGACGCCAGCACAGATACGCAGTATTTT CASSLDASTDTQYF NA TRBJ2-3 TRBV5-1 14 NA
TGCAGCGTGGACTCCGGGACTAGCAGTTACGAGCAGTACTTC CSVDSGTSSYEQYF TRBD2 TRBJ2-7 TRBV29-1 14 few
TGTGCCAGCAGCTTAGAAGGGTTGCCTCAAGAGACCCAGTACTTC CASSLEGLPQETQYF NA TRBJ2-5 TRBV11-2 15 few
TGTGCCAGCAGCGTAGCTACGGGCGGGACCTACGAGCAGTACTTC CASSVATGGTYEQYF NA TRBJ2-7 TRBV9 15 NA
TGTGCCAGCAGCCAAGCCCTCGGACTAGCGGGAGCCATGCGTCCAGATACGCAGTATTTT CASSQALGLAGAMRPDTQYF TRBD2 TRBJ2-3 TRBV14 20 NA
TGTGCCAGCAGGAAGGCAGGGGGCTTCCACGAGCAGTACTTC CASRKAGGFHEQYF TRBD1 TRBJ2-7 TRBV5-6 14 few
TGTGCCAGCAGCATACTGGGACTCCAAGGGACCTACGAGCAGTACTTC CASSILGLQGTYEQYF NA TRBJ2-7 TRBV11-2 16 once
TGCGCCAGCAGCCAAGATTACGGGACAGATACGCAGTATTTT CASSQDYGTDTQYF NA TRBJ2-3 TRBV4-3 14 NA
TGTGCCACCAGCGGAGTATACCAAGAGACCCAGTACTTC CATSGVYQETQYF NA TRBJ2-5 TRBV15 13 NA
TGCAGCGTGAGTACAGGGGGACTTCATCAGCCCCAGCATTTT CSVSTGGLHQPQHF TRBD1 TRBJ1-5 TRBV29-1 14 NA
TGTGCCTGGAGACAGGGAGGGACAGCTTTCTTT CAWRQGGTAFF NA TRBJ1-1 TRBV30 11 NA
TGCGCCAGCAGCTTGGGGACAGGGGGTTTTCGCACTGAAGCTTTCTTT CASSLGTGGFRTEAFF TRBD1 TRBJ1-1 TRBV5-1 16 once
TGTGCCAGCAGGTCGGGCACAGATACGCAGTATTTT CASRSGTDTQYF NA TRBJ2-3 TRBV28 12 NA
TGTGCCAGCAGTGACGGGGACTCCAACACCGGGGAGCTGTTTTTT CASSDGDSNTGELFF NA TRBJ2-2 TRBV6-4 15 NA